This T cell receptor beta chain came from a study of blood T cell repertoires in COVID-19. Seattle's cohort entered during active infection and was followed longitudinally. As processed by the authors: Amplifying reference gene primers gave estimates of nucleated cell counts. TCRdb's table, derived via immunoSEQ multiplex PCR, lists solely in-frame clones and lacks some. The D gene and trimming were derived from the DNA, and the V and J assignments and clone size from that table. The top ten clones hold less than 2% of a sample with hundreds of thousands of clones, just under 90% of them seen once. CDR3 length: 14 amino acids. V lost 3 bases, J lost 7 bases, and 6 bases stayed unmatched. Germline values: CDR1 LNHDA, CDR2 SQIVND (reference sequence). This clone was detected only once.

The V call is TRBV19, the J call TRBJ2-1; 7 bases line up with TRBD2. What was sequenced was peripheral blood. The sequence was collected from a woman aged 30 to 39 with COVID-19, enrolled during active disease. CDR3 in DNA: TGTGCCAGTAGTATTACGGGGGGTTGGAATGAGCAGTTCTTC. It encodes CASSITGGWNEQFF.